The 25 T cell receptor beta chains below were found in one sample sequenced in a study of blood T cell repertoires in COVID-19. Clones were read by immunoSEQ multiplex PCR, and TCRdb kept only the in-frame ones, dropping some. The sample yields about 190,000 clones, approximately 90% seen once. The sequenced sample consisted of peripheral blood. The receptors here all came from an older man with active or convalescent COVID-19.

The V and J genes are TRBV5-4 and TRBJ2-1; possibly TRBD1 for D (6 bases). The CDR3 is 15 amino acids. Germline CDR1 is SGHNT and CDR2 is YYREEE (reference sequence). V lost 2 bases and J lost 0, with 9 bases in between. The CDR3 nucleotides are TGTGCCAGCAGCTTTGGGACAAGCTCCTACAATGAGCAGTTCTTC. Amino acid sequence: CASSFGTSSYNEQFF.

The V gene is TRBV5-1, the J gene TRBJ2-7; TRBD2 is a possible D gene (5 bases). The CDR3 is 18 amino acids. The germline V gene encodes CDR1 SGHRS and CDR2 YFSETQ. Trimming cost V 1 base and J 3 bases, with 23 bases left between them. This chain's CDR3 is CASSLNQNPTRLRYEQYF. DNA for the CDR3: TGCGCCAGCAGCTTGAACCAGAACCCAACTAGGTTGCGCTACGAGCAGTACTTC.

V usage is TRBV9 and J usage is TRBJ1-5; 9 nucleotides match TRBD1. This CDR3 has 19 residues. Germline V CDR1 and CDR2: SGDLS, YYNGEE. Trimming removed 2 bases from V and 0 bases from J; junction bases left unmatched: 12. The CDR3 spells CASSVLGTGSPDSNQPQHF. In nucleotides, the CDR3 is TGTGCCAGCAGCGTCCTAGGGACAGGGAGTCCCGATAGCAATCAGCCCCAGCATTTT.

V is TRBV3-1 (or the pseudogene TRBV3-2) and J is TRBJ2-2, with D possibly matching TRBD2 (6 bases). Germline lookup yields CDR1 LGHDT and CDR2 YNNKEL (reference sequence). V lost 1 base to trimming and J lost 4 bases, with 13 bases between them. There are 16 residues in the CDR3. The CDR3 DNA follows: TGTGCCAGCAGCCAAGTGGAGGGTGTCCCCACCGGGGAGCTGTTTTTT. Amino acid sequence: CASSQVEGVPTGELFF.

V usage is TRBV30 and J usage is TRBJ1-2, with D hard to call. Germline CDR1 GTSNPN, CDR2 SVGIG (reference sequence). The CDR3 extends over 15 amino acids. The ends were cut back, 0 bases at V and 1 base at J, with 12 bases in the middle. CDR3 region: CAWSVRRGLNYGYTF. The DNA for the CDR3 is TGTGCCTGGAGTGTACGGAGAGGGCTTAACTATGGCTACACCTTC.

The chain joins TRBV30 to TRBJ2-1; possible D gene TRBD2, 6 bases. Germline-derived CDR1 and CDR2 are GTSNPN and SVGIG (reference sequence). Trimming took 0 bases from V and 6 from J, leaving 12 bases between them. The CDR3 totals 14 residues. CDR3 amino acids: CAWSVWGGVNEQFF. DNA of the CDR3: TGTGCCTGGAGTGTATGGGGCGGGGTCAATGAGCAGTTCTTC.

The chain joins TRBV7-2 to TRBJ2-7; 13 bases match TRBD2. Losses at the gene ends were 1 base for V and 3 bases for J; bases not matched to a gene: 3. From germline, CDR1 is SGHTA and CDR2 FQGNSA. The CDR3 totals 16 residues. The CDR3, as DNA: TGTGCCAGCAGCTTAGGGGGACTAGCGGGAAACTACGAGCAGTACTTC. Protein: CASSLGGLAGNYEQYF.

This chain links TRBV5-8 with TRBJ2-3; TRBD2 agrees at 7 bases. The junction had 3 bases not matched to a gene; V was cut back by 0 bases and J by 2 bases. CDR1 is SGHTS and CDR2 is YDEGEE in the germline V gene. The CDR3 totals 15 residues. CDR3 in DNA: TGTGCCAGCAGCTTGGCTAGCGGTCACACAGATACGCAGTATTTT. It specifies CASSLASGHTDTQYF.

The chain is built from TRBV19 and TRBJ2-3; 12 bases agree with TRBD2. Germline V gene data show CDR1 as LNHDA and CDR2 as SQIVND (reference sequence). The CDR3 length is 14 residues. The junction had 3 bases not matched to a gene; V was cut back by 4 bases and J by 7 bases. The CDR3 DNA reads as TGTGCCAGTAGTACTAGCGGGGGGGCCAATACGCAGTATTTT. Protein product: CASSTSGGANTQYF.

The chain combines TRBV4-1 with TRBJ2-3; 10 positions agree with TRBD1. The CDR3 totals 17 residues. The germline gives CDR1 MGHRA, CDR2 YSYEKL. V lost 4 bases to trimming and J lost 3 bases; unmatched junction nucleotides: 10. This CDR3 reads CASSRTFTDRGTDTQYF. DNA for the CDR3: TGCGCCAGCAGCCGAACGTTCACGGACAGGGGGACAGATACGCAGTATTTT.

The J gene is TRBJ2-7, the V gene TRBV6-5, with D perhaps matching TRBD1 (5 bases). Germline V gives CDR1 MNHEY, CDR2 SVGAGI. The CDR3 runs to 12 residues. The V gene lost 6 bases and the J gene lost 3 bases, with 9 bases spanning the gap. The CDR3 nucleotides are TGTGCCAGCAGACAGGACGGCTACGAGCAGTACTTC. Its translation is CASRQDGYEQYF.

V gene TRBV7-8 combines with J gene TRBJ1-1; D gene unclear. The CDR3 totals 14 residues. CDR1 and CDR2 from the germline V gene are SGHVS and FQNEAQ. V shed 5 bases and J shed 5 bases, with 15 bases lying between them. This CDR3 reads CASSGDGSRTEAFF. The CDR3 DNA follows: TGTGCCAGCAGCGGAGACGGCTCGCGGACTGAAGCTTTCTTT.

The chain carries TRBV7-2 and TRBJ2-2; possible D gene TRBD1, 5 bases. Germline CDR1 and CDR2: SGHTA and FQGNSA. This CDR3 spans 15 amino acids. Trimming cost V 1 base and J 8 bases, with 14 bases left between them. This chain's CDR3 is CASSLGTRGQGELFF. For the CDR3, the DNA is TGTGCCAGCAGCTTAGGGACACGTGGGCAGGGGGAGCTGTTTTTT.

The chain uses TRBV7-9 and TRBJ1-2, with D perhaps TRBD1 (5 bases). Looked up from germline, CDR1 is SEHNR and CDR2 is FQNEAQ (reference sequence). The V gene lost 0 bases and the J gene lost 8 bases, with 16 bases spanning the gap. The CDR3 is 15 residues long. The CDR3 reads CASSLAAGSRGGYTF. Here the CDR3 DNA reads TGTGCCAGCAGCTTAGCGGCAGGGTCACGAGGAGGCTACACCTTC.

The rearrangement links TRBV5-8 to TRBJ2-2; tentative D call: TRBD1 (6 bases). Trimming pared 0 bases from V and 6 bases from J, leaving 9 bases between. CDR3 length equals 14 residues. Looked up from germline, CDR1 is SGHTS and CDR2 is YDEGEE. The CDR3 DNA sequence: TGTGCCAGCAGCTTGGTTCAGGGGTCCGGGGAGCTGTTTTTT. This translates into CASSLVQGSGELFF.

The J gene is TRBJ2-3, the V gene TRBV3-1 (or the pseudogene TRBV3-2); D uncertain. The CDR3 sequence is 11 residues long. V lost 6 bases to trimming and J lost 6 bases, with 7 bases between them. Germline values: CDR1 LGHDT, CDR2 YNNKEL (reference sequence). Here the CDR3 reads CASRGSDTQYF. In DNA, the CDR3 is TGTGCCAGCAGGGGCTCCGATACGCAGTATTTT.

The chain is built from TRBV7-2 and TRBJ2-7; 7 nucleotides agree with TRBD2. Germline trimming cut 6 bases from V and 7 bases from J; bases unmatched to any gene: 12. The CDR3 runs to 14 residues. Germline V gene data show CDR1 as SGHTA and CDR2 as FQGNSA. CDR3 DNA: TGTGCCAGCAGAATTCTAGCGGCCTCCGGGGAGCAGTACTTC. It translates to CASRILAASGEQYF.

The rearrangement links TRBV28 to TRBJ1-4; 12 nucleotides match TRBD1. The ends lost 5 bases at V and 5 bases at J; junction bases unmatched: 15. The V gene's germline CDR1 is MDHEN and CDR2 SYDVKM. CDR3 length: 19 residues. The CDR3, as DNA: TGTGCCAGCAGTGCTCCGGGACAGGGGGCGATAGTTGGAAATGAAAAACTGTTTTTT. Its translation: CASSAPGQGAIVGNEKLFF. The full variable domain, rest sourced from reference TRBV28 and TRBJ1-4, is DVKVTQSSRYLVKRTGEKVFLECVQDMDHENMFWYRQDPGLGLRLIYFSYDVKMKEKGDIPEGYSVSREKKERFSLILESASTNQTSMYLCASSAPGQGAIVGNEKLFFGSGTQLSVL.

CDR3: CASRGGYEQYF. CDR3 nucleotides: TGTGCCAGCAGGGGGGGTTACGAGCAGTACTTC. This chain connects TRBV6-5 to TRBJ2-7; tentatively, D is TRBD2 (6 bases). CDR1 MNHEY and CDR2 SVGAGI come from the germline V gene. V was trimmed by 6 bases and J by 4 bases, leaving 7 bases between them. The CDR3 contains 11 residues.

V is TRBV3-1 (or the pseudogene TRBV3-2) and J is TRBJ2-5; 11 bases are shared with TRBD2. V gave up 4 bases and J gave up 1 base; unmatched junction bases: 5. The CDR3 contains 16 residues. Germline V CDR1 and CDR2: LGHDT, YNNKEL (reference sequence). CDR3 nucleotide sequence: TGTGCCAGCAGCCGAGCTAGCGGGGGGCTCCAAGAGACCCAGTACTTC. This encodes CASSRASGGLQETQYF.

J is TRBJ2-1 and V is TRBV6-5; 9 bases are shared with TRBD2. The CDR3 is made up of 15 amino acids. Germline trimming cut 7 bases from V and 5 bases from J; bases unmatched to any gene: 9. CDR1 and CDR2 from the germline V gene are MNHEY and SVGAGI. The CDR3 DNA is TGTGCCAGCATCCGACTAGCGGCCCCTAACAATGAGCAGTTCTTC. Protein product: CASIRLAAPNNEQFF.

The chain joins TRBV28 to TRBJ2-7, with 7 positions matching TRBD1. Germline V gene lookup returns CDR1 MDHEN and CDR2 SYDVKM. CDR3 length: 16 residues. After removal of 6 bases from V and 2 bases from J, the junction contained 13 bases not matched to a gene. In nucleotides, the CDR3 is TGTGCCAGCAGAGCACGCCCGGGGACAGAGGCCTACGAGCAGTACTTC. Its protein is CASRARPGTEAYEQYF.

The V and J genes are TRBV6-6 and TRBJ2-3, with 9 bases matching TRBD2. Unmatched junction bases numbered 6, after V lost 0 bases and J lost 5 bases. The CDR3 covers 16 residues. CDR1 and CDR2 (germline): MNHNY, SVGAGI (reference sequence). CDR3 protein: CASSYSIAGVVDTQYF. In DNA form, the CDR3 reads TGTGCCAGCAGTTACTCAATAGCGGGAGTTGTAGATACGCAGTATTTT.

The rearrangement uses TRBV7-8 and TRBJ2-2; D may be TRBD1 (6 bases). The CDR3 covers 19 residues. Germline V gene sequence: CDR1 SGHVS, CDR2 FQNEAQ. Trimming shortened V by 4 bases and J by 2 bases, and 23 bases separated the two germline ends. The CDR3 region has the DNA TGTGCCAGCAGCTCCCGAAGACCCGAGGACAGCACTAACACCGGGGAGCTGTTTTTT. It is translated as CASSSRRPEDSTNTGELFF.

This rearrangement joins TRBV15 to TRBJ1-1; D is perhaps TRBD1 (5 bases). Germline CDR1 LNHNV, CDR2 YYDKDF (reference sequence). V gave up 0 bases and J gave up 4 bases, with 12 bases separating them. The CDR3 totals 15 residues. CDR3 sequence (DNA): TGTGCCACCAGCAGAGATCCGGCGGGGGGCACTGAAGCTTTCTTT. Its translation: CATSRDPAGGTEAFF.